This T cell receptor beta chain was sequenced during a study of CD4 and CD8 cells across lung adenocarcinoma regions (dated by TCRdb to 2016 to 2019). Looking at the study overall: To look at intratumor heterogeneity in the T cell receptor repertoire, the study compared tumor centers against tumor margins.

Turning to this clonotype: This clone's antigen is unknown. This sequence may be a read error, since a much larger clone differs from it by one base.

Clipping removes 4 bases from V and 13 bases from J, with 16 as the unmatched junction base count. From cysteine to phenylalanine, the CDR3 is 15 amino acids long. The kept DNA is CDR3 alone, 45 bases in frame from the first base. The germline V gene sets CDR1 to SGHTA and CDR2 to FQGNSA. The donors were patients who had localized lung adenocarcinoma, which is a subtype of non-small cell lung cancer. These samples came from the margins of localized lung adenocarcinomas. For TCR repertoire analysis, CD8+ T cells from tumor tissue were profiled separately from CD4+ T cells. The library relied on PCR. Reads for this sample came from a HiSeq X Ten. TCRdb applied fastp at Q25 and MiXCR to the public reads, then kept only in-frame beta chains. Every distinct CDR3 protein forms one entry, paired with its most common genes and DNA. This sample comprises more than 9,500 distinct CDR3 sequences, approximately 50% of them detected only once. The leading ten clones occupy 25% to 30% of the sample.

The receptor was derived from a male donor with lung adenocarcinoma. The CD4 and CD8 labels of this study may be unreliable. The chain joins TRBV7-2 to TRBJ2-1, and TRBD2 aligns with 7 junction nucleotides. The sample consisted of CD8+ T cells from the margin of a lung tumor. The cell subset or site label, as the study defines it: tumor margin region. The nucleotide sequence reads TGTACCAGCAGCTCCCCACCGGGAGGAGGCGAGACCCAGTTCTTC. Its amino acids are CTSSSPPGGGETQFF.